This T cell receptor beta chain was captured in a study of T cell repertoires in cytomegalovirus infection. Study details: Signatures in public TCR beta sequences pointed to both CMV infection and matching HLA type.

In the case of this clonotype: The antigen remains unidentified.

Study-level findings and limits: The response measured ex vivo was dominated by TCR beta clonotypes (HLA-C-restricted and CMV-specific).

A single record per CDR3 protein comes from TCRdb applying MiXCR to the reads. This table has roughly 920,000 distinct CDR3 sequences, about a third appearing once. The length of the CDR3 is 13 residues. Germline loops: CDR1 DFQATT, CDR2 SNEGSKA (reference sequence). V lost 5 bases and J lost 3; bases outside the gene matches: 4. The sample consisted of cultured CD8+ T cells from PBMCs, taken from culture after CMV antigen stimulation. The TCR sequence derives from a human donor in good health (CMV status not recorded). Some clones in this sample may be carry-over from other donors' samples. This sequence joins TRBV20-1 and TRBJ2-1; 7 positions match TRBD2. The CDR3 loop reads CSADGDYYNEQFF. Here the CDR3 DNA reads TGCAGTGCTGATGGGGACTACTACAATGAGCAGTTCTTC.